This TCR beta chain is from a study of OX40 agonist ivuxolimab in advanced cancers. General notes on the study: Ivuxolimab was an agonistic, fully human IgG2 monoclonal antibody directed against OX40 (CD134), a costimulatory receptor. Intravenous ivuxolimab was administered to patients every 2 weeks at six dose levels: 0.01, 0.1, 0.3, 1.5, 3 and 10 mg/kg. Of the roughly 50 dose-escalation patients, hepatocellular carcinoma was present in about 20, melanoma in roughly 15, renal cell carcinoma in 9 and head and neck cancer in 9. The dose-escalation cohort was over 70% male with a mean age of approximately 60 years, ranging from roughly 23 to 85. Prior anti-PD-1, anti-PD-L1 or anti-CTLA-4 therapy was permitted, and approximately 41% of dose-escalation patients had received checkpoint inhibitors. Partial responses occurred in three dose-escalation patients: two with cutaneous melanoma and one with hepatocellular carcinoma. The purpose of peripheral TCRbeta sequencing was to test whether ivuxolimab changed TCR sequence diversity and led to clonal T-cell expansion. The monotherapy dose-escalation portion (N of about 47 patients) of the phase I ivuxolimab trial is reported in the paper.

Genomic DNA was extracted from sorted cells for sequencing of the TCRbeta CDR3 region. The immunoSEQ Assay was used to sequence the TCRbeta CDR3 regions. Sourced from immuneACCESS, this table was stored by TCRdb with only in-frame sequences that have V and J called. A share of the clones is absent; for the studies checked, an unresolved V gene accounts for under half, and the remainder has no known explanation. The sample yields 50,000 or so clones; 80% to 90% were counted once. The top ten constitute 0.85% to 0.95% of the sample. Summary of the overall study and its limitations: On average, CD8+ T cells showed more expanded clones than CD4+ T cells after ivuxolimab. Which antigens the clonally expanded peripheral T cells were specific for was not determined. Low levels of normalized T-cell clonal expansion were also seen in some patients who did not respond. In the 0.1-3.0 mg/kg groups, partial responders were among the patients with the lowest normalized peripheral clonal expansion, particularly in CD8+ T cells. At doses from 0.1 to 3.0 mg/kg, clonal expansion was seen in both CD4+ and CD8+ blood T cells between baseline and week 6.

The trial excluded patients who had a history of autoimmune disease or were on systemic immunosuppression. In every dose cohort, peripheral blood was drawn for TCR sequencing at baseline, cycle 4 day 1, and cycle 7 day 1. Samples were obtained from an open-label, multicenter, first-in-human phase I dose-escalation trial of ivuxolimab. Adults with locally advanced or metastatic head and neck squamous cell, hepatocellular, melanoma or renal cell carcinoma were enrolled in the trial. Before TCR sequencing, CD4+ T cells and CD8+ T cells from peripheral blood were sorted into separate populations. V is reduced by 6 bases and J by 6 bases, leaving a spacing of 14 bases between them. The germline V gene encodes CDR1 SEHNR and CDR2 FQNEAQ (reference sequence). Reading from cysteine to phenylalanine, the CDR3 counts 14 amino acids. Of the read, only the CDR3 DNA is kept; its 42 bases are in frame from base 1.

Based on its abundance in the sample, this clone is medium-sized (0.01 to 0.1%). Its specific antigen is unknown. Base qualities are not at hand, and no much larger clone is one base apart. The receptor chain draws on TRBV7-9 and TRBJ2-2; the D gene is possibly TRBD1 or TRBD2, each agreeing over 5 bases. The specimen comprised CD4+ or CD8+ T cells sorted from blood, sampled in a trial of the OX40 agonist ivuxolimab. The receptor was derived from an adult with an advanced solid tumor such as melanoma, head and neck, liver or kidney cancer. Read as DNA, the sequence is TGTGCCAGCAGACTCGGGACGACCTCCGGGGAGCTGTTTTTT. The encoded protein is CASRLGTTSGELFF.